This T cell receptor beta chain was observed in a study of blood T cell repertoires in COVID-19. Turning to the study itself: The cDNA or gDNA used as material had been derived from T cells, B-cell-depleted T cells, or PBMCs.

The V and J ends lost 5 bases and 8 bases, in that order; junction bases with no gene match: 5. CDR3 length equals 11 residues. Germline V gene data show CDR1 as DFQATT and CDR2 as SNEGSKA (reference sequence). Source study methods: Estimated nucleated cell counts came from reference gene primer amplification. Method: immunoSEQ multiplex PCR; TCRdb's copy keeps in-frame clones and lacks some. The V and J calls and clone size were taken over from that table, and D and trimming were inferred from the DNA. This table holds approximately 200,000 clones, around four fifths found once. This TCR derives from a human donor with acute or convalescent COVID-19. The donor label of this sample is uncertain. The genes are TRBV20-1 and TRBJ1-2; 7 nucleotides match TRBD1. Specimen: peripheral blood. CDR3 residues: CSALTGPGYTF. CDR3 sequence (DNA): TGCAGTGCTCTGACAGGGCCGGGCTACACCTTC.